This entry lists 10 T cell receptor beta chains sequenced from one sample in a study of blood T cell repertoires in COVID-19. Method: immunoSEQ multiplex PCR; TCRdb's copy keeps in-frame clones and lacks some. The table includes 380,000 or so clones, 70% to 90% detected once. The specimen was PBMCs or T cells enriched from blood (not recorded which). Receptors originate from a woman aged 35 to 49 with acute COVID-19.

As for this clone: This may arise from a read error, as a much more abundant clone is one base away. This sample also contains other DNA sequences that code for the same CDR3. The V gene is TRBV5-4, the J gene TRBJ2-1; D call uncertain. Between the trimmed V and J ends, which lost 3 bases and 4 bases, there was a span of 2 bases. In germline, CDR1 is SGHNT, CDR2 YYREEE (reference sequence). The CDR3 covers 11 residues. The CDR3 region is CASSSYNEQFF. DNA of the CDR3: TGTGCCAGCAGCTCGTACAATGAGCAGTTCTTC.

The chain recombines TRBV15 with TRBJ2-1, with a possible D match to TRBD2 (6 bases). Looked up from germline, CDR1 is LNHNV and CDR2 is YYDKDF (reference sequence). The CDR3 contains 17 residues. Trimming cost V 5 bases and J 0 bases, with 17 bases left between them. The DNA of the CDR3 is TGTGCCACCAGCGCGCGGGATACCCCAAGCTCCTACAATGAGCAGTTCTTC. It specifies CATSARDTPSSYNEQFF.

The V call is TRBV25-1, the J call TRBJ2-7, with a weak D call TRBD1 (6 bases). Trimming pared 3 bases from V and 2 bases from J, leaving 14 bases between. This CDR3 is 15 amino acids long. The germline V gene encodes CDR1 MGHDK and CDR2 SYGVNS. CDR3 nucleotide sequence: TGTGCCAGCAGTGACACAGGACAGCGCCCCTACGAGCAGTACTTC. Amino acid sequence: CASSDTGQRPYEQYF.

The rearrangement joins TRBV9 to TRBJ2-7; TRBD1 agrees at 7 bases. Germline V gives CDR1 SGDLS, CDR2 YYNGEE. The V segment lost 4 bases and the J segment 3 bases; nucleotides outside the gene matches: 10. The CDR3 loop spans 15 amino acids. The CDR3 loop is CASSPGRQGGYEQYF. The CDR3 DNA follows: TGTGCCAGCAGCCCCGGAAGACAGGGCGGCTACGAGCAGTACTTC.

V gene TRBV3-1 (or the pseudogene TRBV3-2) combines with J gene TRBJ2-4; 14 positions match TRBD2. Trimming removed 0 bases from V and 4 bases from J; junction bases left unmatched: 5. The CDR3 sequence is 18 residues long. CDR1 is LGHDT and CDR2 is YNNKEL in the germline V gene (reference sequence). The CDR3 nucleotides read TGTGCCAGCAGCCAAGAGACTAGCGGGGGGGAATTTAAAAACATTCAGTACTTC. Residues: CASSQETSGGEFKNIQYF.

The genes are TRBV5-8 and TRBJ1-5; D gene uncertain. The CDR3 consists of 13 residues. V lost 5 bases and J lost 6, with 12 bases in between. Germline CDR1 reads SGHTS; CDR2 reads YDEGEE. CDR3 region: CASSFDNGQPQHF. In DNA, the CDR3 is TGTGCCAGCAGTTTTGACAACGGTCAGCCCCAGCATTTT.

V gene TRBV11-2 combines with J gene TRBJ2-5, with a possible D match to TRBD2 (5 bases). Trimming shortened V by 1 base and J by 5 bases, and 8 bases separated the two germline ends. Germline values: CDR1 SGHAT, CDR2 FQNNGV. The CDR3 totals 13 residues. This CDR3 reads CASSLGGRETQYF. The CDR3, as DNA: TGTGCCAGCAGCTTAGGAGGGCGGGAGACCCAGTACTTC.

This chain joins TRBV11-2 and TRBJ2-1, with 7 bases that match TRBD1. The J segment lost 6 bases and the V segment lost 6 bases, leaving 11 bases of the junction unmatched. This CDR3 has 15 amino acids. CDR1 is SGHAT, CDR2 FQNNGV, per germline. CDR3 nucleotide sequence: TGTGCCAGCAGTCGCCGACAGGGCAGGGTCAATGAGCAGTTCTTC. Translated: CASSRRQGRVNEQFF.

The V call is TRBV6-1, the J call TRBJ2-6; tentative D call: TRBD2 (6 bases). Germline V gives CDR1 MNHNS, CDR2 SASEGT. Trimming removed 2 bases at V and 4 bases at J, with 15 bases between. The CDR3 runs to 17 residues. This chain's CDR3 is CASSEWRGATGANVLTF. The DNA for the CDR3 is TGTGCCAGCAGTGAATGGCGGGGCGCAACCGGGGCCAACGTCCTGACTTTC.

The genes are TRBV12-3 or TRBV12-4 and TRBJ1-1; D is perhaps TRBD1 (6 bases). V was pared by 5 bases and J by 1 base, with 8 bases between. The CDR3 totals 13 residues. The CDR3 coding sequence is TGTGCCAGCAGTGCACAGGGGAACACTGAAGCTTTCTTT. It yields the protein CASSAQGNTEAFF.